This T cell receptor (beta chain) was identified in a study of T-cell memory formation after mild COVID-19. A single record per CDR3 protein comes from TCRdb applying MiXCR to the 5' RACE reads. The table records 380,000 or so distinct CDR3 sequences, approximately 13% of them present only once. From germline, CDR1 is KGHSH and CDR2 LQKENI. Trimming cost V 8 bases and J 3 bases, with 10 bases left between them. This CDR3 has 12 residues. Sample: PBMCs or a T cell subset sorted from them (not recorded which). The sequence came from a man between 18 and 29 years old who had mild COVID-19 (a few samples of this study predate the infection). Cell type and time point are not known. V gene TRBV18 combines with J gene TRBJ2-5; no clear D gene. CDR3 in DNA: TGTGCCAGCGCGGCCGCGGAAGAGACCCAGTACTTC. Protein product: CASAAAEETQYF.